The entry below describes one T cell receptor beta chain. Authors' methods: Estimates of nucleated cell counts were drawn from the amplification of reference gene primers. Method: immunoSEQ multiplex PCR; TCRdb's copy keeps in-frame clones and lacks some. V and J calls and clone size come straight from that table; D and trimming were deduced from the DNA. The sample lists roughly 180,000 clones, over 80% occurring once. Trimming pared 1 base from V and 6 bases from J, leaving 7 bases between. Per germline, CDR1 KGHSH and CDR2 LQKENI. This CDR3 has 12 residues. These data come from a study of blood T cell repertoires in COVID-19. In the study overall: Donors in the United States, Italy and Spain gave samples during acute or convalescent COVID-19. T cells, B-cell-depleted T cells, or PBMCs supplied cDNA or gDNA.

Patients of the Seattle cohort, enrolled during active infection, were followed longitudinally. The source material was peripheral blood. This sequence originates from a woman aged 40 to 55 with COVID-19, enrolled during active disease. This chain links TRBV18 with TRBJ2-7, with D tentatively TRBD1 (6 bases). The CDR3 loop reads CASSPLGGEQYF. The CDR3 DNA is TGTGCCAGCTCACCACTAGGGGGCGAGCAGTACTTC.